What follows is one T cell receptor beta chain and its context. Its antigen is unidentified. The junction differs from germline at one of its ends, possibly a read error. The sample originates from a study of tumor-infiltrating lymphocytes in primary liver carcinoma. Study context: Recorded tumor stage was T1-T3 N0M0, with diameters of about 4 to 10 cm. Study outcomes and limitations: Overlap in tumor-adjacent and tumor-blood pairs fell below that of tumor region pairs.

Extraction of RNA together with DNA used about 17-30 mg of unsorted bulk tissue. The input was 500 ng total RNA; TCR beta cDNA was made from it with a constant-region primer. Nested multiplex PCR, run for three rounds with slightly modified ARM-PCR, yielded TCR beta libraries. With TRBV1-TRBV30 forward primers and a C-beta reverse primer, the first two PCR rounds were run for 10 to 11 cycles each. MiXCR, applied by TCRdb to the multiplex PCR reads, yields one record per CDR3 protein. The data show 75,000 to 80,000 distinct CDR3 sequences, 69% seen once. CDR1 and CDR2 (germline): MNHNY, SVGAGI (reference sequence). The CDR3 contains 17 residues.

This rearrangement joins TRBV6-6 to TRBJ2-3; no definite D call. The end of the DNA aligns better with TRBJ1-5, so the J call may be wrong. The clonotype was recovered from a man in his forties or fifties with primary liver carcinoma and hepatitis B virus infection. The sequenced sample consisted of tumor-adjacent normal liver tissue. The CDR3 reads CASSYASQAGITDTQHF. The CDR3 coding sequence is TGTGCCAGTAGTTACGCATCCCAAGCGGGGATCACAGATACGCAGCATTTT.